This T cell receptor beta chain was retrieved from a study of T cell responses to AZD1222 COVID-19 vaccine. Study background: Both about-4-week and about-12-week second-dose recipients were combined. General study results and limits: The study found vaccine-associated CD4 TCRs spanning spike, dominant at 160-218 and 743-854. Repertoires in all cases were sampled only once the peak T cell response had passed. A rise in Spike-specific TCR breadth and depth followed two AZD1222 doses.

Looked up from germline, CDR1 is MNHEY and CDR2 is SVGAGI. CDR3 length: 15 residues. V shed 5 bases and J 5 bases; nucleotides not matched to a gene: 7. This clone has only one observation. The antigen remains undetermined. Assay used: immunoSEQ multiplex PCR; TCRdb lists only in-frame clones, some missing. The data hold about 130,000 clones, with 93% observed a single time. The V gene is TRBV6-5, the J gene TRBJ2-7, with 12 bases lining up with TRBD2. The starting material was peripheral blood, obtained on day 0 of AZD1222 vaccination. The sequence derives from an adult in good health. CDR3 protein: CASSRLAGARNEQYF. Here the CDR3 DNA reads TGTGCCAGCAGTCGACTAGCGGGAGCCAGAAACGAGCAGTACTTC.